These 32 T cell receptor beta chains originate from one sample sequenced in a study of blood T cell repertoires in COVID-19. Sequencing was performed with immunoSEQ multiplex PCR; in TCRdb, only in-frame clones are kept and a portion is missing. This sample has 25,000 to 30,000 clones; roughly 90% occur once, and the top ten carry approximately 2.4%. The sequencing input was peripheral blood. These receptors all come from a human donor in a cohort sampled during active COVID-19.

In nucleotides, the CDR3 is TGTGCCAGCACCACGTCTCGGACAGGGTCGGATACGCAGTATTTT. Protein product: CASTTSRTGSDTQYF. V usage is TRBV6-5 and J usage is TRBJ2-3; 8 positions match TRBD1. This CDR3 is built from 15 residues. The ends lost 7 bases at V and 6 bases at J; junction bases unmatched: 12. The germline CDR1 and CDR2 sequences are MNHEY and SVGAGI.

This clone was detected a few times. V usage is TRBV30 and J usage is TRBJ2-3; D not resolved. V lost 0 bases and J 3 bases, leaving 4 bases between the germline ends. The CDR3 is 12 residues long. Germline lookup yields CDR1 GTSNPN and CDR2 SVGIG (reference sequence). The CDR3 DNA sequence: TGTGCCTGGAGTGTTAGTACAGATACGCAGTATTTT. Its protein product is CAWSVSTDTQYF.

The chain links TRBV6-5 to TRBJ1-1; no clear D. The CDR3 is made up of 14 amino acids. The germline CDR1 and CDR2 sequences are MNHEY and SVGAGI. V shed 2 bases and J shed 5 bases, with 12 bases lying between them. The CDR3 protein is CASSYGVGRTEAFF. CDR3 nucleotide sequence: TGTGCCAGCAGTTACGGAGTGGGTCGGACTGAAGCTTTCTTT.

This clone came up once. The genes are TRBV7-2 and TRBJ2-7; TRBD2 matches at 10 bases. The junction had 2 bases not matched to a gene; V was cut back by 1 base and J by 2 bases. The CDR3 sequence is 15 residues long. CDR1 and CDR2 (germline): SGHTA, FQGNSA. The CDR3 sequence is CASSLESGGAYEQYF. DNA of the CDR3: TGTGCCAGCAGCTTAGAAAGCGGGGGGGCCTACGAGCAGTACTTC.

The chain carries TRBV6-5 and TRBJ2-7, with a possible D match to TRBD1 (6 bases). The germline V gene encodes CDR1 MNHEY and CDR2 SVGAGI. The length of the CDR3 is 13 residues. Trimming removed 6 bases at V and 6 bases at J, with 15 bases between. The CDR3 DNA is TGTGCCAGCAGGGACAGCCCTTTGATCGAGCAGTACTTC. As protein: CASRDSPLIEQYF.

The chain combines TRBV7-9 with TRBJ1-5; the match to TRBD1 covers 8 bases. Germline trimming cut 5 bases from V and 2 bases from J; bases unmatched to any gene: 5. Looked up from germline, CDR1 is SEHNR and CDR2 is FQNEAQ (reference sequence). This CDR3 is built from 15 residues. CDR3 amino acids: CASSRTGSGNQPQHF. CDR3 bases: TGTGCCAGCAGCCGGACAGGGTCTGGCAATCAGCCCCAGCATTTT.

Comments on this clone: Relative to the germline gene, one junction end is altered; a read error may explain this. The chain uses TRBV6-1 and TRBJ2-5, with TRBD1 matching 7 bases. Germline V gives CDR1 MNHNS, CDR2 SASEGT. The CDR3 length is 15 residues. Here the CDR3 DNA reads TGTGCCAGCAGTGACCTACAGGGGTCCGCTGAGATCCAGTACTTC. Protein product: CASSDLQGSAEIQYF.

The chain employs TRBV5-1 and TRBJ2-2, with D maybe TRBD1 (6 bases). In germline, CDR1 is SGHRS, CDR2 YFSETQ. CDR3 size: 12 residues. V lost 6 bases and J 6 bases, leaving 9 bases between the germline ends. CDR3 protein: CASIEGAGELFF. The CDR3 DNA sequence: TGCGCCAGCATAGAGGGGGCCGGGGAGCTGTTTTTT.

This sequence joins TRBV20-1 and TRBJ1-1; TRBD1 is a possible D gene (5 bases). This CDR3 has 13 amino acids. Germline values: CDR1 DFQATT, CDR2 SNEGSKA (reference sequence). V was trimmed by 3 bases and J by 11 bases, leaving 19 bases between them. The CDR3 region has the DNA TGCAGTGCTAGTAGGGGAAGGGGCGGTTATGCTTTCTTT. Encoded protein: CSASRGRGGYAFF.

The rearrangement links TRBV29-1 to TRBJ2-7; 8 bases line up with TRBD2. There are 13 residues in the CDR3. Trimming cost V 1 base and J 5 bases; bases outside gene matches: 4. Germline CDR1 is SQVTM and CDR2 is ANQGSEA. The CDR3 region has the DNA TGCAGCGTTGAAGGGCGGGGGGCGGACGAGCAGTACTTC. Its protein is CSVEGRGADEQYF.

The chain links TRBV7-9 to TRBJ2-3; the match to TRBD2 covers 7 bases. The germline gives CDR1 SEHNR, CDR2 FQNEAQ (reference sequence). V trimming: 2 bases; J trimming: 3 bases; junction bases outside the gene matches: 2. CDR3 length: 14 amino acids. In nucleotides, the CDR3 is TGTGCCAGCAGCTTACGTAGCGGGACAGATACGCAGTATTTT. As protein: CASSLRSGTDTQYF.

This chain links TRBV3-1 (or the pseudogene TRBV3-2) with TRBJ1-1, with TRBD1 matching 11 bases. CDR3 length equals 16 residues. Germline CDR1 is LGHDT and CDR2 is YNNKEL (reference sequence). The trim removed 4 bases at V and 0 bases at J, leaving 4 bases unmatched. The CDR3 DNA reads as TGTGCCAGCAGCCCCGGGACAGGGGGTATGAACACTGAAGCTTTCTTT. Translating gives CASSPGTGGMNTEAFF.

This clone was picked up one time. The genes are TRBV5-1 and TRBJ1-2; possibly TRBD1 for D (6 bases). The V end was cut by 0 bases, the J end by 8 bases, with 8 bases between. Germline V gives CDR1 SGHRS, CDR2 YFSETQ. This CDR3 has 12 amino acids. CDR3 nucleotide sequence: TGCGCCAGCAGCTTGGGGGGGCGCGGCTACACCTTC. Protein: CASSLGGRGYTF.

The chain is built from TRBV5-1 and TRBJ2-5; D is ambiguous. The V and J ends lost 4 bases and 5 bases respectively, with 12 bases between them. CDR1 is SGHRS, CDR2 YFSETQ, per germline. This CDR3 contains 13 residues. This CDR3 is CASSRLSTETQYF. The CDR3 coding sequence is TGCGCCAGCAGCCGCCTTTCTACTGAGACCCAGTACTTC.

The genes are TRBV6-4 and TRBJ2-5, with D possibly matching TRBD2 (6 bases). The ends were cut back, 4 bases at V and 4 bases at J, with 10 bases in the middle. There are 13 residues in the CDR3. Germline assignment: CDR1 MRHNA and CDR2 SNTAGT. The CDR3 DNA reads as TGTGCCAGCAGTGTTCGGGGAGGAGAGACCCAGTACTTC. It is translated as CASSVRGGETQYF.

The V and J genes are TRBV7-9 and TRBJ2-6, with D unclear. Germline loops: CDR1 SEHNR, CDR2 FQNEAQ (reference sequence). CDR3 length: 16 residues. The V end lost 7 bases, the J end lost 2 bases, and 15 bases lay between the germline ends. CDR3 loop: CASTKGPGPGANVLTF. In nucleotides, the CDR3 is TGTGCCAGCACCAAGGGCCCTGGGCCTGGGGCCAACGTCCTGACTTTC.

The rearrangement links TRBV19 to TRBJ1-2; 9 nucleotides align to TRBD1. J lost 10 bases, V lost 8 bases, and 11 bases had no gene match. CDR1 is LNHDA, CDR2 SQIVND, per germline (reference sequence). This CDR3 is 13 amino acids long. CDR3 amino acids: CASHLPGQGAYTF. In nucleotides, the CDR3 is TGTGCCAGTCACCTTCCGGGACAGGGTGCCTACACCTTC.

V is TRBV3-1 (or the pseudogene TRBV3-2) and J is TRBJ2-5; the D gene is possibly TRBD2 (6 bases). Trimming took 2 bases from V and 7 from J, leaving 14 bases between them. The CDR3 covers 14 residues. Germline-derived CDR1 and CDR2 are LGHDT and YNNKEL (reference sequence). This chain's CDR3 is CASSQQAGGTTQYF. The CDR3 DNA sequence: TGTGCCAGCAGCCAACAAGCGGGTGGCACGACCCAGTACTTC.

J is TRBJ1-2 and V is TRBV7-9; 9 nucleotides align to TRBD1. The CDR3 is 12 residues long. The germline V gene encodes CDR1 SEHNR and CDR2 FQNEAQ (reference sequence). Losses at the gene ends were 4 bases for V and 11 bases for J; bases not matched to a gene: 5. CDR3 DNA: TGTGCCAGCAGCTCGACCGGGACAGGGTACACCTTC. It codes for CASSSTGTGYTF.

The chain links TRBV5-4 to TRBJ1-5, with 7 bases aligning to TRBD1. Germline CDR1 and CDR2: SGHNT and YYREEE (reference sequence). The CDR3 consists of 18 residues. V was clipped by 1 base and J by 6 bases; unmatched bases: 16. The CDR3 DNA reads TGTGCCAGCAGCTTGAGGGACAGTACCGAAGGGGTAGGTCAGCCCCAGCATTTT. This codes for CASSLRDSTEGVGQPQHF. Looking up the rest from reference TRBV5-4 and TRBJ1-5 gives the full variable domain: ETGVTQSPTHLIKTRGQQVTLRCSSQSGHNTVSWYQQALGQGPQFIFQYYREEENGRGNFPPRFSGLQFPNYSSELNVNALELDDSALYLCASSLRDSTEGVGQPQHFGDGTRLSIL.

The chain employs TRBV6-6 and TRBJ2-3; 8 bases are a match to TRBD2. This CDR3 is built from 15 residues. CDR1 and CDR2 from the germline V gene are MNHNY and SVGAGI (reference sequence). With V trimmed by 4 bases and J by 2 bases, 5 bases remained unmatched. CDR3 loop: CASSFVAGFTDTQYF. The DNA of the CDR3 is TGTGCCAGCAGTTTCGTAGCGGGGTTCACAGATACGCAGTATTTT.

This clone has just one count. The V call is TRBV13, the J call TRBJ2-1; tentatively, D is TRBD2 (6 bases). V was pared by 3 bases and J by 9 bases, with 15 bases between. Germline V gene sequence: CDR1 PRHDT, CDR2 FYEKMQ (reference sequence). CDR3 size: 14 residues. The DNA for the CDR3 is TGTGCCAGCAGCTTTTATGGTCTCGGGAGTGAGCAGTTCTTC. This sequence encodes CASSFYGLGSEQFF.

This chain links TRBV4-2 with TRBJ2-3, with 10 positions matching TRBD2. The V gene's germline CDR1 is LGHNA and CDR2 YNFKEQ. The CDR3 has 18 amino acids. The J segment lost 2 bases and the V segment lost 1 base, leaving 9 bases of the junction unmatched. CDR3 nucleotides: TGTGCCAGCAGCCAAGGGGGATTAGCGGGGGGCCACACAGATACGCAGTATTTT. Encoded protein: CASSQGGLAGGHTDTQYF.

CDR3 amino acids: CASSGRDRGVGNSPLHF. CDR3 DNA: TGTGCCAGCAGCGGGAGAGACAGGGGGGTCGGCAATTCACCCCTCCACTTT. V gene TRBV5-6 combines with J gene TRBJ1-6; 9 nucleotides align to TRBD1. The CDR3 sequence is 17 residues long. After removal of 4 bases from V and 7 bases from J, the junction contained 12 bases not matched to a gene. Germline V gene data show CDR1 as SGHDT and CDR2 as YYEEEE. Based on the CDR3 plus reference TRBV5-6 and TRBJ1-6, the full variable domain is DAGVTQSPTHLIKTRGQQVTLRCSPKSGHDTVSWYQQALGQGPQFIFQYYEEEERQRGNFPDRFSGHQFPNYSSELNVNALLLGDSALYLCASSGRDRGVGNSPLHFGNGTRLTVT.

V usage is TRBV19 and J usage is TRBJ2-1; perhaps TRBD1 as D (6 bases). Trimming cost V 9 bases and J 10 bases, with 13 bases left between them. CDR3 size: 11 residues. In germline, CDR1 is LNHDA, CDR2 SQIVND (reference sequence). CDR3 residues: CASFQGMEQFF. Here the CDR3 DNA reads TGTGCCAGCTTCCAGGGGATGGAGCAGTTCTTC.

The chain combines TRBV7-8 with TRBJ1-5; unclear D gene. The CDR3 is made up of 15 amino acids. CDR1 and CDR2 from the germline V gene are SGHVS and FQNEAQ. V lost 5 bases, J lost 3 bases, and 14 bases lay in between. The CDR3 loop reads CASSRTRRNNQPQHF. As DNA, the CDR3 is TGTGCCAGCAGCCGGACTCGCCGGAACAATCAGCCCCAGCATTTT.

This rearrangement joins TRBV10-3 to TRBJ2-5, with D tentatively TRBD2 (5 bases). V lost 2 bases and J 3 bases, leaving 10 bases between the germline ends. CDR1 ENHRY and CDR2 SYGVKD come from the germline V gene. This CDR3 is 14 amino acids long. The CDR3 DNA reads TGTGCCATCAGTGAGAATCGGGGTGAAGAGACCCAGTACTTC. Its protein is CAISENRGEETQYF.

This rearrangement joins TRBV6-6 to TRBJ1-5; D is ambiguous. Germline assignment: CDR1 MNHNY and CDR2 SVGAGI (reference sequence). Trimming removed 6 bases at V and 5 bases at J, with 17 bases between. This CDR3 is built from 15 residues. CDR3 coding DNA: TGTGCCAGCAGCCAGCGGGGAAGGATGGATCAGCCCCAGCATTTT. This gives the protein CASSQRGRMDQPQHF.

V gene TRBV19 combines with J gene TRBJ1-6, with TRBD1 matching over 9 bases. V gave up 7 bases and J gave up 10 bases; unmatched junction bases: 8. This CDR3 spans 14 amino acids. Germline V lookup: CDR1 LNHDA, CDR2 SQIVND (reference sequence). Written as DNA, the CDR3 is TGTGCCAGTAAGGTTACGACAGGGGGGTCACCCCTCCACTTT. Translated: CASKVTTGGSPLHF.

The chain uses TRBV7-8 and TRBJ2-5, with D possibly TRBD2 on 6 matching bases. This CDR3 contains 15 residues. The germline V gene has CDR1 SGHVS and CDR2 FQNEAQ. The V end lost 5 bases, the J end lost 2 bases, and 15 bases lay between the germline ends. CDR3 sequence reads: CASSVVLAVQETQYF. The CDR3 nucleotides read TGTGCCAGCAGCGTAGTTTTAGCGGTACAAGAGACCCAGTACTTC.

The chain couples TRBV5-8 to TRBJ1-5; 7 bases fit TRBD1. The CDR3 is 14 residues long. CDR1 is SGHTS, CDR2 YDEGEE, per germline. With V trimmed by 1 base and J by 6 bases, 4 bases remained unmatched. CDR3 region: CASSLTQGGQPQHF. The CDR3 bases are TGTGCCAGCAGCTTGACGCAGGGGGGTCAGCCCCAGCATTTT.

This chain uses TRBV7-2 with TRBJ2-1; 8 bases fit TRBD1. V dropped 6 bases and J dropped 0; count of bases not matched to a gene: 7. The CDR3 is 16 amino acids. The germline V gene encodes CDR1 SGHTA and CDR2 FQGNSA. The CDR3 coding sequence is TGTGCCAGCAGGGCGTCAGGGGGCCCCTCCTACAATGAGCAGTTCTTC. Its protein product is CASRASGGPSYNEQFF.